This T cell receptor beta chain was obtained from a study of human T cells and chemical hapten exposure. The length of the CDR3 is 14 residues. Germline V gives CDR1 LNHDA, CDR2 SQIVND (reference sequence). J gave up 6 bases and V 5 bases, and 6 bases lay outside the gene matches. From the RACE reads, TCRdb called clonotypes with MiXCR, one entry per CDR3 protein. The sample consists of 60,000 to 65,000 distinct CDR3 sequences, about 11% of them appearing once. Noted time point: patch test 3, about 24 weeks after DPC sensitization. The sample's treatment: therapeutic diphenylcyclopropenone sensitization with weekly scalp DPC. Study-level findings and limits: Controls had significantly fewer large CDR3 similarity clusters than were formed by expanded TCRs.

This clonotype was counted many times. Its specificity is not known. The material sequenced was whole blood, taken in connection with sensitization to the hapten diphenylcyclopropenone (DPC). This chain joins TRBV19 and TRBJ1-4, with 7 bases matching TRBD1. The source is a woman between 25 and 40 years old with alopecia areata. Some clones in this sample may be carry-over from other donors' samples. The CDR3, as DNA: TGTGCCAGTAGTCCCCGGACAGGAGATGAAAAACTGTTTTTT. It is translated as CASSPRTGDEKLFF. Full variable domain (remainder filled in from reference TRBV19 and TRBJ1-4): DGGITQSPKYLFRKEGQNVTLSCEQNLNHDAMYWYRQDPGQGLRLIYYSQIVNDFQKGDIAEGYSVSREKKESFPLTVTSAQKNPTAFYLCASSPRTGDEKLFFGSGTQLSVL.